Given below is one T cell receptor beta chain in context. The antigen remains unidentified. Per germline, CDR1 DFQATT and CDR2 SNEGSKA (reference sequence). Trimming removed 1 base at V and 8 bases at J, with 8 bases between. The CDR3 is made up of 11 amino acids. One entry per CDR3 protein results from TCRdb running MiXCR on the reads. Of under 800,000 distinct CDR3 sequences in the sample, 24% were seen once. The source of the sample is a study of T cell repertoires in cytomegalovirus infection. Across the study: It can be stated that public TCR beta signatures indicated CMV infection as well as a matching HLA type.

Study-level results: Carriage of CMV together with the relevant HLA was identifiable through cumulative public TCR beta family frequency. What dominated the ex vivo response were HLA-C-restricted CMV-specific TCR beta clonotypes.

This rearrangement joins TRBV20-1 to TRBJ1-1; D not resolved. The receptor comes from a human donor in good health (CMV status not recorded). Some clones in this sample may be carry-over from other donors' samples. Input material: CD8+ T cells from PBMCs. CDR3 DNA: TGCAGTGCTAGAGTTGAGGGCGAAGCTTTCTTT. Its translation is CSARVEGEAFF.